A selection of T cell receptor beta chains follows, all from one sample in a study of blood T cell repertoires in COVID-19. Clones were sequenced by immunoSEQ multiplex PCR, and TCRdb holds only the in-frame ones, with some missing. The sample lists around 59,000 clones, about 86% occurring once. Sequenced: peripheral blood. These receptors were obtained from a woman older than 75 with active or convalescent COVID-19. Each CDR3 is given without its conserved first and last residue. The D gene is left open where the match is weak.

TRBJ1-6 | TRBD1 | TRBV10-3 | ATRDSYNSPLH
TRBJ2-7 | NA | TRBV15 | ATSRDRGPYEQY
TRBJ1-2 | NA | TRBV5-4 | ASSGPQGKNYGYT
TRBJ1-6 | NA | TRBV2 | ASSTSTGLNSALH
TRBJ1-5 | NA | TRBV5-5 | ASSLWGESNQPQH
TRBJ1-3 | TRBD1 | TRBV5-1 | ASSLDGGQGARNTIY
TRBJ2-3 | NA | TRBV12-3/TRBV12-4 | ASTGVSTDTQY
TRBJ1-2 | TRBD1 | TRBV7-2 | ASSGGDRVRGYT
TRBJ2-1 | NA | TRBV25-1 | ASSEGQGSYNEQF
TRBJ1-2 | NA | TRBV6-1 | ASSEYQASDYGYT
TRBJ1-1 | NA | TRBV2 | ASSEEFTEAF
TRBJ2-1 | NA | TRBV5-4 | ASSIDGNNEQF
TRBJ1-1 | NA | TRBV19 | ASSISAGYTEAF
TRBJ2-2 | TRBD1 | TRBV7-2 | ASSRGQTNTGELF
TRBJ2-3 | TRBD1 | TRBV2 | ASSDGDRATDTQY
TRBJ1-2 | NA | TRBV5-1 | ASSLSVSGPGGYT
TRBJ2-2 | NA | TRBV23-1 | ASSRGRNTGELF
TRBJ1-2 | NA | TRBV5-4 | ASSLVGGSGYGYT
TRBJ1-1 | NA | TRBV7-9 | ASSPSQGRTEAF
TRBJ2-2 | TRBD2 | TRBV13 | ASSLDGPGGLNTGELF
TRBJ1-2 | TRBD1 | TRBV5-6 | ASSHARDRVLWEGYT
TRBJ1-2 | TRBD1 | TRBV10-3 | AISESVQGHGYT
TRBJ2-7 | NA | TRBV5-4 | ASSFYRGQNEQY
TRBJ2-6 | NA | TRBV9 | ASSVLGSGANVLT
TRBJ2-7 | TRBD2 | TRBV4-2 | ASSQVGGGEQY
TRBJ2-2 | TRBD1 | TRBV10-1 | ASSGTGSTTGELF
TRBJ1-4 | NA | TRBV12-3/TRBV12-4 | ASSFGGNEKLF
TRBJ1-2 | TRBD1 | TRBV7-8 | ASSLGQGASDGYT
TRBJ1-1 | TRBD1 | TRBV25-1 | ASSGYRGMNTEAF
TRBJ2-3 | TRBD2 | TRBV6-5 | ASSTSGVDTQY
TRBJ1-4 | TRBD1 | TRBV19 | ASSETGRATNEKLF